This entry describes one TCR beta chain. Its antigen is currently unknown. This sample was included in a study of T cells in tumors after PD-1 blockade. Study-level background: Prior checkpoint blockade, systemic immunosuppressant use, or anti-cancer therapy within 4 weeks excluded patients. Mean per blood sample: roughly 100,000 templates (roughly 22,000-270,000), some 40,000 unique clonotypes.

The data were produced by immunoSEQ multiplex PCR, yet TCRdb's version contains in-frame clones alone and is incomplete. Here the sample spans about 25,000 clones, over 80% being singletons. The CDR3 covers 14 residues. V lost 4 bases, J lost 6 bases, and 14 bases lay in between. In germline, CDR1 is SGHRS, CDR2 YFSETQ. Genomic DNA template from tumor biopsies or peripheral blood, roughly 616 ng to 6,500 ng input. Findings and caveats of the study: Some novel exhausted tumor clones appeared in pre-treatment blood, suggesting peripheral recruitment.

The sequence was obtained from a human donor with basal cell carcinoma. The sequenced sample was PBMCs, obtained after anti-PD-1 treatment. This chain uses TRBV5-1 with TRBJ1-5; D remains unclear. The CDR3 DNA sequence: TGCGCCAGCAGCCCTGGTAGTCCCGGTCAGCCCCAGCATTTT. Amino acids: CASSPGSPGQPQHF.